These T cell receptor beta chains were read from a single sample in a study of radiation and T cells in renal cell carcinoma. The method was immunoSEQ multiplex PCR; TCRdb's version includes in-frame clones alone and lacks a portion of them. Of more than 95,000 clones listed, around 80% are singletons. Specimen: blood, collected from a patient whose treatment included radiotherapy and nephrectomy. These receptors came from a man between 50 and 59 years old with renal cell carcinoma. The CDR3 runs from the conserved cysteine through the conserved F or W.

>TRBV27|TRBJ2-1
CASSLLGGSNNEQFF
>TRBV7-2|TRBJ2-5
CASTGVGFGGAQETQYF
>TRBV10-1|TRBJ2-3
CASSERDTQYF
>TRBV18|TRBJ2-1
CASSPQEAANEQFF
>TRBV6-5|TRBJ2-2
CASSYTPGELFF
>TRBV11-2|TRBJ1-4
CASSQMGGSNEKLFF
>TRBV7-2|TRBJ1-6
CASSLAWRGSRSPLHF
>TRBV5-4|TRBJ2-5
CASRTQTEGRETQYF
>TRBV11-1|TRBJ2-1
CASSHGGDEQFF
>TRBV19|TRBJ1-1
CASIQGAGGNTEAFF
>TRBV19|TRBJ1-1
CASRVGLKLQGNTEAFF
>TRBV7-8|TRBJ1-3
CASSLVGSGNTIYF
>TRBV28|TRBJ2-7
CASSPPGPTADEQYF
>TRBV7-8|TRBJ2-1
CASSLLRSGGLHEQFF
>TRBV9|TRBJ2-2
CASSGIDTGELFF
>TRBV27|TRBJ1-5
CASSSLPNQPQHF
>TRBV5-4|TRBJ1-5
CASSLGTFSNQPQHF
>TRBV7-8|TRBJ1-2
CASSPQGSSNYGYTF
>TRBV6-1|TRBJ2-1
CASSRQYNEQFF
>TRBV7-2|TRBJ2-1
CASSLRDRGYNEQFF
>TRBV4-1|TRBJ1-4
CASSQKNGDGDVNEKLFF
>TRBV13|TRBJ1-3
CASSPRTPEGNTIYF
>TRBV7-9|TRBJ1-5
CASSLQGPYQPQHF
>TRBV11-1|TRBJ2-3
CASRGGTTDTQYF
>TRBV15|TRBJ2-7
CATSRDRGSIYEQYF
>TRBV2|TRBJ1-4
CASSAMDRGKLFF
>TRBV7-9|TRBJ1-1
CASSSGRGGNTEAFF
>TRBV10-3|TRBJ1-2
CAIRGQGAYYGYTF
>TRBV28|TRBJ1-2
CASSLSPGQGYTF
>TRBV18|TRBJ2-7
CASSPGQRRYEQYF
>TRBV6-5|TRBJ2-7
CASSRPVSYEQYF
>TRBV20-1|TRBJ2-7
CSGLVFGEQYF
>TRBV19|TRBJ1-2
CASSTRSDSRHGYTF
>TRBV5-1|TRBJ2-2
CASSLRQGGLNTGELFF
>TRBV19|TRBJ2-2
CASIRAGGYTGELFF
>TRBV10-3|TRBJ1-2
CAIGVRDSAGNGYTF
>TRBV30|TRBJ2-3
CAWSSSTDTQYF
>TRBV29-1|TRBJ1-2
CSVVFRAGYTF
>TRBV9|TRBJ1-2
CASSHDRGNVRYGYTF
>TRBV5-1|TRBJ2-2
CASSSGTANTGELFF
>TRBV10-3|TRBJ2-7
CAISDSYEQYF
>TRBV5-5|TRBJ2-7
CASSRLRDSFYEQYF
>TRBV7-9|TRBJ2-5
CASRASGVETQYF
>TRBV4-3|TRBJ1-6
CASSQEEGTGSPLHF
>TRBV5-1|TRBJ2-1
CASSLTEPHNEQFF
>TRBV18|TRBJ1-1
CASSPKGDTEAFF
>TRBV5-1|TRBJ2-1
CASSLASANEQFF
>TRBV5-5|TRBJ1-6
CASSQFTGQPYSPLHF
>TRBV28|TRBJ1-4
CASSTRTAPNEKLFF
>TRBV2|TRBJ2-4
CASSERPPGTGKNIQYF
>TRBV2|TRBJ1-1
CASKGPDRVHIVNTEAFF
>TRBV6-1|TRBJ2-5
CASSEDLRGGIQYF
>TRBV28|TRBJ2-1
CASSTTGGANHEQFF
>TRBV7-9|TRBJ2-3
CASSLVASVPATQYF
>TRBV5-1|TRBJ1-1
CASTQNRGDTEAFF
>TRBV9|TRBJ2-5
CASSWTSGNEETQYF
>TRBV7-9|TRBJ1-2
CASSRDRDDYGYTF
>TRBV7-9|TRBJ1-1
CASSSRTGFTEAFF
>TRBV5-1|TRBJ2-6
CASSRGTGNSGANVLTF
>TRBV6-5|TRBJ2-3
CASSYGRSVYTQYF